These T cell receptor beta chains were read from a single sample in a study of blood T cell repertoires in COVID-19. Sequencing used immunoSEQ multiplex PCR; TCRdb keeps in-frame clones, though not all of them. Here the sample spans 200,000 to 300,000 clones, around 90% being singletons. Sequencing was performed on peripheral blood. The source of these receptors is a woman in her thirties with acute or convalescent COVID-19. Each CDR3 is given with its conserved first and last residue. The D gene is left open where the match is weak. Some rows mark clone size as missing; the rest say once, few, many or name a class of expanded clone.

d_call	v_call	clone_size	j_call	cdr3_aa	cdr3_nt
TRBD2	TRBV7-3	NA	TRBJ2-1	CASSLAGDNEQFF	TGTGCCAGCAGCCTAGCGGGAGATAATGAGCAGTTCTTC
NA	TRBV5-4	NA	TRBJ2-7	CASSLANTVYEQYF	TGTGCCAGCAGCTTGGCTAACACAGTCTACGAGCAGTACTTC
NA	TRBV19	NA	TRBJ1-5	CASNVRGINQPQHF	TGTGCCAGTAACGTTAGGGGCATCAATCAGCCCCAGCATTTT
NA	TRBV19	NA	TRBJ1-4	CASSPLGGANEKLFF	TGTGCCAGTAGCCCTCTGGGAGGGGCCAATGAAAAACTGTTTTTT
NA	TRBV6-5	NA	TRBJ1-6	CASSFQNSPLHF	TGTGCCAGCAGTTTCCAAAATTCACCCCTCCACTTT
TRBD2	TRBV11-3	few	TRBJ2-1	CASSLFGGSSYNEQFF	TGTGCCAGCAGCTTGTTTGGCGGGAGCTCCTACAATGAGCAGTTCTTC
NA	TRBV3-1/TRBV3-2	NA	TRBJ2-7	CASSQATRSSYEQYF	TGTGCCAGCAGCCAAGCCACACGGAGCTCCTACGAGCAGTACTTC
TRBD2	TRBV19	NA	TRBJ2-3	CASSLGLAGGPSTDTQYF	TGTGCCAGTAGTCTCGGACTAGCGGGAGGGCCTAGCACAGATACGCAGTATTTT
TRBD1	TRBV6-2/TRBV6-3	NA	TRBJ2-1	CASSQIPGTGGDEQFF	TGTGCCAGCAGTCAAATTCCCGGGACAGGGGGCGATGAGCAGTTCTTC
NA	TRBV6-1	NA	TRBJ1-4	CASSDTGYPNEKLFF	TGTGCCAGCAGTGATACAGGGTATCCTAATGAAAAACTGTTTTTT
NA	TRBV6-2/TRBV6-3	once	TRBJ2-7	CASSSGGEQYF	TGTGCCAGCAGTTCAGGAGGGGAGCAGTACTTC
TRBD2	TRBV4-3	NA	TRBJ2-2	CASSQDWAGANTGELFF	TGCGCCAGCAGCCAAGATTGGGCGGGGGCGAACACCGGGGAGCTGTTTTTT
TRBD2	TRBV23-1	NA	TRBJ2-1	CASSLAGEAEQFF	TGCGCCAGCAGTCTAGCGGGAGAGGCTGAGCAGTTCTTC
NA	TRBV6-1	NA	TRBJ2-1	CASSEAGKSLSHQFF	TGTGCCAGCAGTGAGGCGGGAAAAAGCCTCTCCCATCAGTTCTTC